This T cell receptor beta chain was obtained from a study of CD8+ T cells in alopecia areata. V gave up 0 bases and J gave up 0 bases, with 15 bases separating them. The CDR3 spans 17 residues. Germline CDR1 is SQVTM and CDR2 is ANQGSEA. cDNA prepared by RNA extraction and subsequent reverse transcription served as the template for sequencing. Only in-frame clones appear in the TCRdb table, and some are missing; sequencing was by immunoSEQ multiplex PCR. The sample has roughly 65,000 clones, under 55% seen once. This clone was found a few times. The V gene is TRBV29-1, the J gene TRBJ2-4; D uncertain. The TCR originated in a human donor with alopecia areata. Specimen: CD8+ T cells sorted from blood, collected at week 0. CDR3 bases: TGCAGCGTTGAAGATGAAGTGACGGGTTTAGCCAAAAACATTCAGTACTTC. This sequence encodes CSVEDEVTGLAKNIQYF.